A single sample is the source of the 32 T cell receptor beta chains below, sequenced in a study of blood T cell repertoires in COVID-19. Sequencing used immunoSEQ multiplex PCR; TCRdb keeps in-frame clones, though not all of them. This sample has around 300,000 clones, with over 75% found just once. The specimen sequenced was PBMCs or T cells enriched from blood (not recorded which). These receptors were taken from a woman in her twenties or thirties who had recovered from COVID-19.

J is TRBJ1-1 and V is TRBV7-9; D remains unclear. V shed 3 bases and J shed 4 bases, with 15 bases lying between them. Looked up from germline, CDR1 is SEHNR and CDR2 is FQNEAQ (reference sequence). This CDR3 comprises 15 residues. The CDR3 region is CASSFGVAKGTEAFF. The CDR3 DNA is TGTGCCAGCAGCTTCGGGGTGGCAAAGGGCACTGAAGCTTTCTTT.

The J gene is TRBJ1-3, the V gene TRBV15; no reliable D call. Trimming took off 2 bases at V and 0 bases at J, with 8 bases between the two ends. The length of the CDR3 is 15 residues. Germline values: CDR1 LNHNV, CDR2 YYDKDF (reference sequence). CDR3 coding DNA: TGTGCCACCAGCAGAAAAAGAGACTCTGGAAACACCATATATTTT. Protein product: CATSRKRDSGNTIYF.

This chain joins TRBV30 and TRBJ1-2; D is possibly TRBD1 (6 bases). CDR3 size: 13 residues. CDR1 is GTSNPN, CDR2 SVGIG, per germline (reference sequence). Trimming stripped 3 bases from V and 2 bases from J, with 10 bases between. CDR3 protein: CAWSTQGNYGYTF. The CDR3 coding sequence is TGTGCCTGGAGCACACAGGGAAACTATGGCTACACCTTC.

The CDR3 bases are TGTGCCAGCTCACCCGGGACAGGGTCCTACAATGAGCAGTTCTTC. Its translation: CASSPGTGSYNEQFF. This chain connects TRBV18 to TRBJ2-1, with 9 nucleotides matching TRBD1. This CDR3 has 15 amino acids. V was pared by 3 bases and J by 1 base, with 1 base of the junction left unmatched. Germline values: CDR1 KGHSH, CDR2 LQKENI.

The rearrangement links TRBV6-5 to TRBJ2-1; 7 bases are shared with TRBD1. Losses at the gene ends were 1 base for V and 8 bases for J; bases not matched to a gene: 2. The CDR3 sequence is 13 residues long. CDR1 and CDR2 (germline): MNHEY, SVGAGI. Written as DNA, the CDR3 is TGTGCCAGCAGTTACTGGACAGGTTATGAGCAGTTCTTC. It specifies CASSYWTGYEQFF.

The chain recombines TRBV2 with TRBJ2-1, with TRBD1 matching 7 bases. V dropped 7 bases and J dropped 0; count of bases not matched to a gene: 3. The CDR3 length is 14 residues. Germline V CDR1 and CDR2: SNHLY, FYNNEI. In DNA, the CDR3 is TGTGCCAGCACTGGGACAGACTCCTACAATGAGCAGTTCTTC. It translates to CASTGTDSYNEQFF.

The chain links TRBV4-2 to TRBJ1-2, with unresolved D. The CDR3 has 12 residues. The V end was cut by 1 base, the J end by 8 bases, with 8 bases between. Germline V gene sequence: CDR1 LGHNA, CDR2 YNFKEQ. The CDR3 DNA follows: TGTGCCAGCAGCCAAGCCCAACACGGCTACACCTTC. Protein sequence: CASSQAQHGYTF.

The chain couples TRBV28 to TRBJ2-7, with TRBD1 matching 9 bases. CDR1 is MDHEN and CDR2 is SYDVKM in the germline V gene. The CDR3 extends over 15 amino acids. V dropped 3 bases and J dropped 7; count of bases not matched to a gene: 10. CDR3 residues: CASSFTGGATGEQYF. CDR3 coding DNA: TGTGCCAGCAGTTTTACAGGGGGCGCGACAGGGGAGCAGTACTTC.

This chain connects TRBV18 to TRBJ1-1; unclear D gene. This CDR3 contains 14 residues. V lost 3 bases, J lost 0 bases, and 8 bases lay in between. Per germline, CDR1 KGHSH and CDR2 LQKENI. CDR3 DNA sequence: TGTGCCAGCTCACCCAACAGAGTGAACACTGAAGCTTTCTTT. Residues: CASSPNRVNTEAFF. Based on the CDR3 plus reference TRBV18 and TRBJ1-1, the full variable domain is NAGVMQNPRHLVRRRGQEARLRCSPMKGHSHVYWYRQLPEEGLKFMVYLQKENIIDESGMPKERFSAEFPKEGPSILRIQQVVRGDSAAYFCASSPNRVNTEAFFGQGTRLTVV.

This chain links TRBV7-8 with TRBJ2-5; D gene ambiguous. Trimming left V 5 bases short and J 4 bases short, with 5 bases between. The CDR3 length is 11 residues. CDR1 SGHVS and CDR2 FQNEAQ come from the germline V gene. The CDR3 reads CASSPSETQYF. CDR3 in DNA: TGTGCCAGCAGCCCATCAGAGACCCAGTACTTC. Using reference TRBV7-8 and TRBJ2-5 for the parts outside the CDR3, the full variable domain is GAGVSQSPRYKVAKRGQDVALRCDPISGHVSLFWYQQALGQGPEFLTYFQNEAQLDKSGLPSDRFFAERPEGSVSTLKIQRTQQEDSAVYLCASSPSETQYFGPGTRLLVL.

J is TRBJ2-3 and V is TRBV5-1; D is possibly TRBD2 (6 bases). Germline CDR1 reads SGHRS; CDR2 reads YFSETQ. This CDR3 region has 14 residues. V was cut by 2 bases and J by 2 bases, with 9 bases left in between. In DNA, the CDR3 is TGCGCCAGCAGCTTCGGGACTTCCACAGATACGCAGTATTTT. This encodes CASSFGTSTDTQYF.

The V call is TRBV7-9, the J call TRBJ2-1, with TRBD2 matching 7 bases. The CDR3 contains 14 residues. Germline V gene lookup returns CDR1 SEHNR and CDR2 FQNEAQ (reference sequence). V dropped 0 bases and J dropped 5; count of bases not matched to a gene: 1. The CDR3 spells CASSLAGGHNEQFF. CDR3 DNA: TGTGCCAGCAGCTTAGCGGGAGGGCACAATGAGCAGTTCTTC.

CDR3 amino acids: CASNLRSSGNTIYF. The CDR3 bases are TGTGCCAGCAACCTCAGAAGCTCTGGAAACACCATATATTTT. This chain joins TRBV5-5 and TRBJ1-3; D uncertain. Germline V gives CDR1 SGHKS, CDR2 YYEKEE (reference sequence). The CDR3 spans 14 residues. V was cut by 6 bases and J by 0 bases, with 10 bases left in between.

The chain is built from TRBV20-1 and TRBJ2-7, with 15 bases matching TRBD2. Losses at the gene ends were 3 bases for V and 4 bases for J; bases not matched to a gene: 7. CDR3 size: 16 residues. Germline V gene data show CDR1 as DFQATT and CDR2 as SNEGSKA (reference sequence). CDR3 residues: CSASWTSGRALYEQYF. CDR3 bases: TGCAGTGCTAGTTGGACTAGCGGGAGGGCCCTGTACGAGCAGTACTTC.

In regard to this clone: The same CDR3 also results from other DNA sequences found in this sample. For the CDR3, the DNA is TGTGCCAGCAGCTTAGCTAGCAGCTACAATGAGCAGTTCTTC. Translation: CASSLASSYNEQFF. V usage is TRBV7-9 and J usage is TRBJ2-1; D gene uncertain. Germline-derived CDR1 and CDR2 are SEHNR and FQNEAQ (reference sequence). CDR3 length: 14 amino acids. The ends were cut back, 0 bases at V and 3 bases at J, with 6 bases in the middle. Variable domain in full (rest from reference TRBV7-9 and TRBJ2-1): DTGVSQNPRHKITKRGQNVTFRCDPISEHNRLYWYRQTLGQGPEFLTYFQNEAQLEKSRLLSDRFSAERPKGSFSTLEIQRTEQGDSAMYLCASSLASSYNEQFFGPGTRLTVL.

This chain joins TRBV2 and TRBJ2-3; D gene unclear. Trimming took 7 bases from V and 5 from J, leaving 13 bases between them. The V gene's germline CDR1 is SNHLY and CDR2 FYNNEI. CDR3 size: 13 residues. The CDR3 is CASTRNLGDTQYF. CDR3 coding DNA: TGTGCCAGCACCAGGAACTTGGGAGATACGCAGTATTTT.

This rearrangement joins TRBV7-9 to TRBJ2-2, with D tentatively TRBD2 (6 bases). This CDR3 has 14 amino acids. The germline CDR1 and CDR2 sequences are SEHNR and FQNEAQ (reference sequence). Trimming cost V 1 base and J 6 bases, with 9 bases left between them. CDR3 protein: CASSLGRAAGELFF. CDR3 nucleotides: TGTGCCAGCAGCTTAGGGAGGGCAGCCGGGGAGCTGTTTTTT.

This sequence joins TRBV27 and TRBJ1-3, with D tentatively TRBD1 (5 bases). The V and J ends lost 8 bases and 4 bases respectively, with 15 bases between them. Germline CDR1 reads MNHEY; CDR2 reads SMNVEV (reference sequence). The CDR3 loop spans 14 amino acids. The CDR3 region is CASQGNGPGNTIYF. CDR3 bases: TGTGCCAGCCAGGGAAATGGTCCGGGAAACACCATATATTTT.

CDR3 sequence reads: CASSLAQNTEAFF. The CDR3 region has the DNA TGTGCCAGCAGCTTAGCACAGAACACTGAAGCTTTCTTT. The rearrangement uses TRBV11-3 and TRBJ1-1; D is undetermined. V lost 1 base and J 1 base, leaving 4 bases between the germline ends. The germline CDR1 and CDR2 sequences are SGHNT and YENEEA. The CDR3 contains 13 residues.

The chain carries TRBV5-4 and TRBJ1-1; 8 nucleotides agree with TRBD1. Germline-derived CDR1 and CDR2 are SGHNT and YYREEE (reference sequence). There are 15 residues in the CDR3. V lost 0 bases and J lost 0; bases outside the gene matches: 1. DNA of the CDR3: TGTGCCAGCAGCTTGGGGACAGGGTTGAACACTGAAGCTTTCTTT. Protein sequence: CASSLGTGLNTEAFF.

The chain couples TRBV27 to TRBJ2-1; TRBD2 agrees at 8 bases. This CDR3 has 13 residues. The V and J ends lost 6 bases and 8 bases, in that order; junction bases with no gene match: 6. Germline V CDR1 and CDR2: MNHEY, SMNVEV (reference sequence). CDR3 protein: CASRTSGGHEQFF. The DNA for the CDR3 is TGTGCCAGCAGAACTAGCGGAGGGCATGAGCAGTTCTTC.

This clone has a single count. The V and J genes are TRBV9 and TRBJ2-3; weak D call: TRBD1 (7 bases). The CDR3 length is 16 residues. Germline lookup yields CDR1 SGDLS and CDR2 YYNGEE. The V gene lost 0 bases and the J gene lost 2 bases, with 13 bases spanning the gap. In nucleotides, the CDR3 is TGTGCCAGCAGCGTAGGGAGGGGGCGATACACAGATACGCAGTATTTT. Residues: CASSVGRGRYTDTQYF.

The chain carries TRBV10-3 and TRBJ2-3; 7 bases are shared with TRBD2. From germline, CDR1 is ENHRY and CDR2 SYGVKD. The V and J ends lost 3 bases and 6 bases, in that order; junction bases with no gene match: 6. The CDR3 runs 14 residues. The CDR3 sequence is CAISEGRGGDTQYF. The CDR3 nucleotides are TGTGCCATCAGTGAAGGGAGGGGCGGGGATACGCAGTATTTT.

Here the CDR3 reads CASSLGQGNEKLFF. The CDR3 coding sequence is TGCGCCAGCAGCTTGGGGCAGGGGAATGAAAAACTGTTTTTT. V usage is TRBV5-1 and J usage is TRBJ1-4; tentative D call: TRBD1 (6 bases). Germline V gene data show CDR1 as SGHRS and CDR2 as YFSETQ. Trimming pared 0 bases from V and 5 bases from J, leaving 8 bases between. The CDR3 sequence is 14 residues long. The whole variable domain, filled in from reference TRBV5-1 and TRBJ1-4, reads KAGVTQTPRYLIKTRGQQVTLSCSPISGHRSVSWYQQTPGQGLQFLFEYFSETQRNKGNFPGRFSGRQFSNSRSEMNVSTLELGDSALYLCASSLGQGNEKLFFGSGTQLSVL.

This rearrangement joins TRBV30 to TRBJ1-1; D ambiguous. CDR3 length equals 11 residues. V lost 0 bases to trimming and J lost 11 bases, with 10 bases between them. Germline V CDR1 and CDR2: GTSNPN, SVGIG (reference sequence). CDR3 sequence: CAWSVLQAAFF. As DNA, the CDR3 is TGTGCCTGGAGTGTACTCCAGGCTGCTTTCTTT.

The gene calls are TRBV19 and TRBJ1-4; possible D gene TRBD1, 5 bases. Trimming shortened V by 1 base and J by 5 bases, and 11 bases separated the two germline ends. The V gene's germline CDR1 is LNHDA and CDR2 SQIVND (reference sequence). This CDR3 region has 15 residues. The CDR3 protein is CASSIGGTANEKLFF. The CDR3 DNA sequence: TGTGCCAGTAGTATAGGCGGGACGGCGAATGAAAAACTGTTTTTT.

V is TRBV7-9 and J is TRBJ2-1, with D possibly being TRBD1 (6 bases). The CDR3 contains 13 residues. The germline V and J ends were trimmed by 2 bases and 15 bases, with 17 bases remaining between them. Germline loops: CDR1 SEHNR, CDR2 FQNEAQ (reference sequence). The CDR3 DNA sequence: TGTGCCAGCAGCTTAATGACGGGACATGAACCGTTCTTC. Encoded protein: CASSLMTGHEPFF. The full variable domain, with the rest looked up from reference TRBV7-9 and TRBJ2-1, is DTGVSQNPRHKITKRGQNVTFRCDPISEHNRLYWYRQTLGQGPEFLTYFQNEAQLEKSRLLSDRFSAERPKGSFSTLEIQRTEQGDSAMYLCASSLMTGHEPFFGPGTRLTVL.

The CDR3 is CAWSLQGDVKPQHF. The DNA of the CDR3 is TGTGCCTGGAGTCTGCAGGGCGACGTGAAGCCCCAGCATTTT. V and J are TRBV30 and TRBJ1-5; TRBD1 might be the D (5 bases). Germline V gene data show CDR1 as GTSNPN and CDR2 as SVGIG (reference sequence). This CDR3 is 14 amino acids long. V was clipped by 2 bases and J by 8 bases, with 16 bases between them.

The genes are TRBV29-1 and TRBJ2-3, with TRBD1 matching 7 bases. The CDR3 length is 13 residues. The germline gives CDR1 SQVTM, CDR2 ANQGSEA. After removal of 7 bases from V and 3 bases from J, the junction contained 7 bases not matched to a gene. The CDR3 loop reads CSASGTATDTQYF. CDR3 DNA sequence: TGCAGCGCCTCGGGGACAGCTACAGATACGCAGTATTTT.

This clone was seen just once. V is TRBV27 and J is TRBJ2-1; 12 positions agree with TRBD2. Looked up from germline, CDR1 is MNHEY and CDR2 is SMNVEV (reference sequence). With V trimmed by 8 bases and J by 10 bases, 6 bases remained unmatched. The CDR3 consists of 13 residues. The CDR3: CASGLAGIGEQFF. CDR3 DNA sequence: TGTGCCAGCGGACTAGCGGGAATCGGCGAGCAGTTCTTC.

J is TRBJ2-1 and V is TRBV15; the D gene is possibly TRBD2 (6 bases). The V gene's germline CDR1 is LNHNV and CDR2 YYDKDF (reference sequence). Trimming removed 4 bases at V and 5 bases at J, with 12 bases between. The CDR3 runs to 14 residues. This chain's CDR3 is CATSTFSGHNEQFF. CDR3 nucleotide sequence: TGTGCCACCAGCACCTTTAGCGGTCACAATGAGCAGTTCTTC.

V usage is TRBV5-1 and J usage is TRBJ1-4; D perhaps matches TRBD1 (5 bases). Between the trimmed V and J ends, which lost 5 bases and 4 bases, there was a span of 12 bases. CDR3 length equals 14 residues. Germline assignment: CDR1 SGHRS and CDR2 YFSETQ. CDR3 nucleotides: TGCGCCAGCAGTCCAGGGTGGGGTAATGAAAAACTGTTTTTT. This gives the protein CASSPGWGNEKLFF.